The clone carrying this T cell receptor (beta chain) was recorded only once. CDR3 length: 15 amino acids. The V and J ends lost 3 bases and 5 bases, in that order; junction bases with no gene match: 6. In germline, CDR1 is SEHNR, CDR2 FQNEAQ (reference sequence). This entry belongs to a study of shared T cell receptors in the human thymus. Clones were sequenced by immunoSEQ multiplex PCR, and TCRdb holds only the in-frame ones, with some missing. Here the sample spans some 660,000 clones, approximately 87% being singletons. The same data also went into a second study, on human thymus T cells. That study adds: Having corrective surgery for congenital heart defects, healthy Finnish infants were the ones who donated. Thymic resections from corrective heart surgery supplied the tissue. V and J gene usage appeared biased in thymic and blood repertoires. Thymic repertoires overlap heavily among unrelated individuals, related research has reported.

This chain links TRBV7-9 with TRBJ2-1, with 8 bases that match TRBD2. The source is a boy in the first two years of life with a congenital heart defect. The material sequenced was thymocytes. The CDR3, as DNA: TGTGCCAGCAGCTTGGGACGGGGGGGCGACAATGAGCAGTTCTTC. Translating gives CASSLGRGGDNEQFF.